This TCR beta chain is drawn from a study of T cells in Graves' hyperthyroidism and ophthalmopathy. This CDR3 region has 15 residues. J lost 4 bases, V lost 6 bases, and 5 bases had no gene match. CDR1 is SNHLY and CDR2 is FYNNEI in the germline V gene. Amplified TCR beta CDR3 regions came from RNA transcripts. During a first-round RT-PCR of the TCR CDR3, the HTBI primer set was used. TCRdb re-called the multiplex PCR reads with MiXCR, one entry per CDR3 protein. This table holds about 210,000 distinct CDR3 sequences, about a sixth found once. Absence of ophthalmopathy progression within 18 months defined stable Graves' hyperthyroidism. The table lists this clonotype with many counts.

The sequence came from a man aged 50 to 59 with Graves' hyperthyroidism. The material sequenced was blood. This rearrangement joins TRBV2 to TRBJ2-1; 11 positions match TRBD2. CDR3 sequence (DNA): TGTGCCAGCAGCGTGGGACTAGCGGCTTACAATGAGCAGTTCTTC. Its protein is CASSVGLAAYNEQFF. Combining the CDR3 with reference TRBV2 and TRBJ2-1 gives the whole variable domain EPEVTQTPSHQVTQMGQEVILRCVPISNHLYFYWYRQILGQKVEFLVSFYNNEISEKSEIFDDQFSVERPDGSNFTLKIRSTKLEDSAMYFCASSVGLAAYNEQFFGPGTRLTVL.